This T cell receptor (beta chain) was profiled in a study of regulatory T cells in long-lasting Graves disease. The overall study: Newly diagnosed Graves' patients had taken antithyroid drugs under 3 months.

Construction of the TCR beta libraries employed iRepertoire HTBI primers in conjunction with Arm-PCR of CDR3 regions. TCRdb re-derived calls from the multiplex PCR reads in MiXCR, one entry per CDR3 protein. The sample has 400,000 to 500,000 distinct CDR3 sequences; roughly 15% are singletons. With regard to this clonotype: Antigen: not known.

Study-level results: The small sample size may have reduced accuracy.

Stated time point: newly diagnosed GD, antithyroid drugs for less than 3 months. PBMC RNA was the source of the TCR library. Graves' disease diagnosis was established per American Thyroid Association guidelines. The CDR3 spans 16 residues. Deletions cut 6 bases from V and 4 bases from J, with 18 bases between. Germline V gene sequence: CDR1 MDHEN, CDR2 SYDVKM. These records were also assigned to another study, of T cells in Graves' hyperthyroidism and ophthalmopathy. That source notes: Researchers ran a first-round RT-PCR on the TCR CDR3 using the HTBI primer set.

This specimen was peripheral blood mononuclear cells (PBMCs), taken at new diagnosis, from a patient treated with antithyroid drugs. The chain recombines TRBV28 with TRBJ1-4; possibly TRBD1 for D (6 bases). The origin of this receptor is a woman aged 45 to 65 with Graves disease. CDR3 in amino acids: CASRSPGGRINEKLFF. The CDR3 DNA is TGTGCCAGCAGGTCTCCCGGGGGGCGGATTAATGAAAAACTGTTTTTT.